This is a list of T cell receptor beta chains from one sample in a study of T cells in Graves' hyperthyroidism and ophthalmopathy. TCRdb ran MiXCR on the multiplex PCR reads and lists one entry per CDR3 protein. The sample records about 590,000 distinct CDR3 sequences, approximately 14% being singletons. Sample: blood. The receptors derive from a woman between 25 and 40 years old with Graves' hyperthyroidism. The CDR3 runs from the conserved cysteine through the conserved F or W. Each record gives: V gene, clone size, D gene, J gene, CDR3 DNA, CDR3 protein. D genes are given only for firm matches. For some rows the clone size is stated as once, few or many, or as a class when expanded; others skip it.

v_gene: TRBV7-9
abundance: few
d_gene: .
j_gene: TRBJ2-2
CDR3nt: TGTGCCAGCAGCCCGGAGGAGTTGGCCCTTAGCCGGGGAGAGCTGTTTTTT
CDR3aa: CASSPEELALSRGELFF

v_gene: TRBV7-9
abundance: many
d_gene: TRBD2
j_gene: TRBJ2-1
CDR3nt: TGTGCCAGCAGCATAACAGCTAGCGGTAGAGTGTATGAGCAGTTCTTC
CDR3aa: CASSITASGRVYEQFF

v_gene: TRBV11-2
abundance: once
d_gene: .
j_gene: TRBJ2-5
CDR3nt: TGTGCCAGCAGCCCCGCTGATGCGACCCAGTACTTC
CDR3aa: CASSPADATQYF

v_gene: TRBV6-1
abundance: few
d_gene: .
j_gene: TRBJ2-7
CDR3nt: TGTGCCAGCAGGTCTCTCAGCGGCGAGCAGTACTTC
CDR3aa: CASRSLSGEQYF

v_gene: TRBV11-3
abundance: few
d_gene: .
j_gene: TRBJ1-1
CDR3nt: TGTGCCAGCAGTGTAGGGCCTTGGGGACTCGCTTTCTTT
CDR3aa: CASSVGPWGLAFF

v_gene: TRBV6-1
abundance: .
d_gene: TRBD1
j_gene: TRBJ2-7
CDR3nt: TGTGCCAGCAGTGAAGCTTTGCTCCGGGACAGAGGCTACGAGCAGTACTTC
CDR3aa: CASSEALLRDRGYEQYF

v_gene: TRBV11-2
abundance: many
d_gene: TRBD2
j_gene: TRBJ2-1
CDR3nt: TGTGCCAGCAGCTTAGGGACTAGCGGTCCTAACTCCTACAATGAGCAGTTCTTC
CDR3aa: CASSLGTSGPNSYNEQFF

v_gene: TRBV20-1
abundance: .
d_gene: TRBD2
j_gene: TRBJ2-1
CDR3nt: TGCAGTGCTACACTAGCGAATAAGAACAATGAGCAGTTCTTC
CDR3aa: CSATLANKNNEQFF

v_gene: TRBV9
abundance: few
d_gene: .
j_gene: TRBJ2-1
CDR3nt: TGTGCCAGCAGCGGTGGGGGGAACCCCTCCTACAATGAGCAGTTCTTC
CDR3aa: CASSGGGNPSYNEQFF

v_gene: TRBV19
abundance: few
d_gene: .
j_gene: TRBJ1-5
CDR3nt: TGTGCCATCTCCTCATTGGGAGGGGAGCCCCAGCATTTT
CDR3aa: CAISSLGGEPQHF